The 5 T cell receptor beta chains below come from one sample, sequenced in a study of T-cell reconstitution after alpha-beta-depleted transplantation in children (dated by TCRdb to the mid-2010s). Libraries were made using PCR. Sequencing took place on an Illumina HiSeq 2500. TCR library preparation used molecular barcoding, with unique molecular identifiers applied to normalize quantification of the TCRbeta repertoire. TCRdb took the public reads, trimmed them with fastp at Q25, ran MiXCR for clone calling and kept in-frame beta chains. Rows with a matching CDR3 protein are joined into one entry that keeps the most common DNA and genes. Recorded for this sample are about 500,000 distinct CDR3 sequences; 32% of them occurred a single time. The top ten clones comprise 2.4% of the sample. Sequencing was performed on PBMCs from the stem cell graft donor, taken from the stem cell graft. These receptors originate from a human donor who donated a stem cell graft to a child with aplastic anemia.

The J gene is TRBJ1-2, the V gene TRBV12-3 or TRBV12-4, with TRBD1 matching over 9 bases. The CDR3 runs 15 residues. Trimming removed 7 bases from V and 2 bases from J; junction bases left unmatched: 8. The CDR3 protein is CASNSGTGPNYGYTF. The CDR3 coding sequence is TGTGCCAGCAACTCCGGGACAGGGCCCAACTATGGCTACACCTTC.

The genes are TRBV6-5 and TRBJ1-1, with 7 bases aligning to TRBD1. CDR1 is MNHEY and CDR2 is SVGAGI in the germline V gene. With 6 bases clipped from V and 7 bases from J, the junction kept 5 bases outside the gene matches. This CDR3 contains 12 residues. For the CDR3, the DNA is TGTGCCAGCAGGGACAGGCGGAATGAAGCTTTCTTT. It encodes CASRDRRNEAFF.

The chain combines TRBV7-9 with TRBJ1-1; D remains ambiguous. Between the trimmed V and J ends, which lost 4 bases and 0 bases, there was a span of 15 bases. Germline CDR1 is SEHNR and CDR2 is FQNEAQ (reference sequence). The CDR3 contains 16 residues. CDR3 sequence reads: CASSSQDGRLNTEAFF. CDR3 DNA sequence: TGTGCCAGCAGCTCCCAGGACGGCCGACTGAACACTGAAGCTTTCTTT.

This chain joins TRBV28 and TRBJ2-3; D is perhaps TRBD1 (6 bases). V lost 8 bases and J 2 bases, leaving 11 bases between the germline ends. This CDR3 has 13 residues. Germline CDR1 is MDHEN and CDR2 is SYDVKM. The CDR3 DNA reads TGTGCCAGCTATACAGGGTACACAGATACGCAGTATTTT. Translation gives CASYTGYTDTQYF.

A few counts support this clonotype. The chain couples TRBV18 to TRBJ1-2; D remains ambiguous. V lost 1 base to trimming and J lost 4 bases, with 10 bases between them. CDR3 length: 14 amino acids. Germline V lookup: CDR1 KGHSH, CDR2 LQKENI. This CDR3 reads CASSPQSTSYGYTF. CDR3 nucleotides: TGTGCCAGCTCACCACAGTCTACCTCCTATGGCTACACCTTC.